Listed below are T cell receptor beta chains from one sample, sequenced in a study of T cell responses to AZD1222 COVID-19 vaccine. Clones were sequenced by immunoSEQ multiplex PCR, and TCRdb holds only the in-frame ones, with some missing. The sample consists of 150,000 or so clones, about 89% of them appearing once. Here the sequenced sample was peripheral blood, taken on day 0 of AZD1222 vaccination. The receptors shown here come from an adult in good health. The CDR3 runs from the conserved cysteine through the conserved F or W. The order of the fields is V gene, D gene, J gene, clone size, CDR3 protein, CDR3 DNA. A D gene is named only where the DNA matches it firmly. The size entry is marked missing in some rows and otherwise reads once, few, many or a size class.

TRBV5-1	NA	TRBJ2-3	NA	CASSSHGPDTDTQYF	TGCGCCAGCAGCTCCCACGGGCCAGACACAGATACGCAGTATTTT
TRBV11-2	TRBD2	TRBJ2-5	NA	CASSDGTSGPQETQYF	TGTGCCAGCAGCGATGGGACTAGCGGGCCCCAAGAGACCCAGTACTTC
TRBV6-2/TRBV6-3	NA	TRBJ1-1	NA	CASSYSWGEAAEAFF	TGTGCCAGCAGTTACTCCTGGGGCGAGGCAGCTGAAGCTTTCTTT
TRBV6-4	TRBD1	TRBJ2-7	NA	CARRTGVYEQYF	TGTGCCAGGAGGACAGGGGTCTACGAGCAGTACTTC
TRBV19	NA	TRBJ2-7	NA	CASSNHPYEQYF	TGTGCCAGTAGTAACCACCCCTACGAGCAGTACTTC
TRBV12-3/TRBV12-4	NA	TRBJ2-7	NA	CASSLGSYEQYF	TGTGCCAGCAGTTTAGGTAGCTACGAGCAGTACTTC
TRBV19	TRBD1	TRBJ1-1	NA	CASDRENTEAFF	TGTGCCAGTGACAGGGAGAACACTGAAGCTTTCTTT
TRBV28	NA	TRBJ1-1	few	CASSYRLNTEAFF	TGTGCCAGCTCCTATCGTTTGAACACTGAAGCTTTCTTT
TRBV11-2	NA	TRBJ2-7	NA	CASSLERAKQYF	TGTGCCAGCAGCTTAGAGAGGGCCAAGCAGTACTTC
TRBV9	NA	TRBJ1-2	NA	CASSLSPQARTSGYTF	TGTGCCAGCAGCCTCTCGCCCCAAGCCAGGACCTCTGGCTACACCTTC
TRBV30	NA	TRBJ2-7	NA	CAWALAYSYEQYF	TGTGCCTGGGCTCTAGCGTATTCCTACGAGCAGTACTTC
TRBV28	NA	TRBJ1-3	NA	CASSLWGAGNTIYF	TGTGCCAGCAGTTTGTGGGGTGCTGGAAACACCATATATTTT
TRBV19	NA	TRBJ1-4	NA	CASSIGMGARGNEKLFF	TGTGCCAGTAGTATCGGCATGGGGGCGCGGGGTAATGAAAAACTGTTTTTT
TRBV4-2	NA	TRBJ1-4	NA	CASSQDWVAAGAANEKLFF	TGTGCCAGCAGCCAAGATTGGGTAGCGGCGGGGGCGGCTAATGAAAAACTGTTTTTT
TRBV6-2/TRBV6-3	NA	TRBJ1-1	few	CASSADTEAFF	TGTGCCAGCAGCGCTGACACTGAAGCTTTCTTT
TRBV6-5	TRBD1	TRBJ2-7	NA	CASSPGQGAQGEQYF	TGTGCCAGCAGCCCAGGACAGGGGGCACAGGGCGAGCAGTACTTC
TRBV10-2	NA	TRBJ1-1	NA	CASRLSRMNTEAFF	TGCGCCAGCAGGCTTTCCCGGATGAACACTGAAGCTTTCTTT
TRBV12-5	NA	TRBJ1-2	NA	CASGLKPSLPPNYGYTF	TGTGCTAGTGGTTTGAAACCTTCGCTTCCTCCTAACTATGGCTACACCTTC
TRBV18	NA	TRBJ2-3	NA	CASSPPSKARTDTQYF	TGTGCCAGCTCACCACCGAGTAAAGCTCGCACAGATACGCAGTATTTT
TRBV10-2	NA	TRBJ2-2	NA	CASSEVSDTGELFF	TGCGCCAGCAGTGAAGTTTCGGACACCGGGGAGCTGTTTTTT
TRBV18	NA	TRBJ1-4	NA	CASSPLRGNANEKLFF	TGTGCCAGCTCACCACTTAGGGGGAACGCTAATGAAAAACTGTTTTTT
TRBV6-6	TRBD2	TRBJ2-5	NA	CASSHLAGGRETQYF	TGTGCCAGCAGCCACCTAGCGGGGGGCCGGGAGACCCAGTACTTC
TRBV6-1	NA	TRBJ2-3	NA	CASSDRSDTQYF	TGTGCCAGCAGTGACCGTTCAGATACGCAGTATTTT